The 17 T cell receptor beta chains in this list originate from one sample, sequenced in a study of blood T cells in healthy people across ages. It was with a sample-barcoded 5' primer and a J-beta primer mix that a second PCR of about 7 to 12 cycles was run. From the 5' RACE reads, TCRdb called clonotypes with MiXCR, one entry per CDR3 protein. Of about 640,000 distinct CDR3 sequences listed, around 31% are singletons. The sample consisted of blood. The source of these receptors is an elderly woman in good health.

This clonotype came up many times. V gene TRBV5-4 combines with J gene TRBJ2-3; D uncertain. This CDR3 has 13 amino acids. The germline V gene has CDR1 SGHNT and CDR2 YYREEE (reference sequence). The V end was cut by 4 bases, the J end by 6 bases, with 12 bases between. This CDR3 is CASSLELWDTQYF. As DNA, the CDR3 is TGTGCCAGCAGCCTGGAATTGTGGGATACGCAGTATTTT.

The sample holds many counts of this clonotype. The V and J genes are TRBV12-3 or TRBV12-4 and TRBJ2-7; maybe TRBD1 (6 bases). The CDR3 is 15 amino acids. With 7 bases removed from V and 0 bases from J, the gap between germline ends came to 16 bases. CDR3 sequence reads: CASTLSLGASYEQYF. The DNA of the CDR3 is TGTGCCAGCACCCTGTCCCTGGGGGCCTCCTACGAGCAGTACTTC.

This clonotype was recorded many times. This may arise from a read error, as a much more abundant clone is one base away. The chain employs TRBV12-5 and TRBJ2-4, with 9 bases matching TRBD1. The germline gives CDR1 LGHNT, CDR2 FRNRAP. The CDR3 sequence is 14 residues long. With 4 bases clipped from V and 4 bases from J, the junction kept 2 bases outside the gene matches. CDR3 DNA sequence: TGTGCTAGTGGTTGGGGGACAGGGAAAAACATTCAGTACTTC. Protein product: CASGWGTGKNIQYF.

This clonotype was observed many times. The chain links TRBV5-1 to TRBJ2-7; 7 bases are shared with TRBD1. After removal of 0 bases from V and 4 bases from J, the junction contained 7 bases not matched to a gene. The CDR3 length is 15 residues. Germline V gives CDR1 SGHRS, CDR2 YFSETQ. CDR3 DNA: TGCGCCAGCAGCTTGGTCGGCCGGGGACAGTACGAGCAGTACTTC. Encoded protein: CASSLVGRGQYEQYF.

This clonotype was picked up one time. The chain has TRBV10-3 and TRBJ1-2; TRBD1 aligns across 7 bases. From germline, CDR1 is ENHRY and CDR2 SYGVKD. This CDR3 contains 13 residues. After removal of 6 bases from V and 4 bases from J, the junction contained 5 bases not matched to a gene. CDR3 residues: CAIRERGRYGYTF. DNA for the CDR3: TGTGCCATCAGGGAGAGGGGGCGCTATGGCTACACCTTC.

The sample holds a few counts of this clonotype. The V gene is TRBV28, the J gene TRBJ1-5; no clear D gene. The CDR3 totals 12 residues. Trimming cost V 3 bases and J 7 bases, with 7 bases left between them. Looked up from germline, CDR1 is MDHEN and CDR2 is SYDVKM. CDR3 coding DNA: TGTGCCAGCAGTTTTTACCTCCAGCCCCAGCATTTT. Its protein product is CASSFYLQPQHF.

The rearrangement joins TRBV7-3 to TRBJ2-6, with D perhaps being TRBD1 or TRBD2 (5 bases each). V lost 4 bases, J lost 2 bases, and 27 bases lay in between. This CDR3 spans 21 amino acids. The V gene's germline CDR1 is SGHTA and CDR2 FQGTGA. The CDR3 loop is CASSSYLPRGTGLAGANVLTF. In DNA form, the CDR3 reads TGTGCCAGCAGCTCCTATCTCCCTCGGGGAACAGGCTTGGCTGGGGCCAACGTCCTGACTTTC.

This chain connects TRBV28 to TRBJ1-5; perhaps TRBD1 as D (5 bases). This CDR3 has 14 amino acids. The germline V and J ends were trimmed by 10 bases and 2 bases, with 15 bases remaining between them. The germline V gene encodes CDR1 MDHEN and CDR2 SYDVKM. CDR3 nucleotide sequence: TGTGCCATCGAGGGGCAGGGCGGCAATCAGCCCCAGCATTTT. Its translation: CAIEGQGGNQPQHF.

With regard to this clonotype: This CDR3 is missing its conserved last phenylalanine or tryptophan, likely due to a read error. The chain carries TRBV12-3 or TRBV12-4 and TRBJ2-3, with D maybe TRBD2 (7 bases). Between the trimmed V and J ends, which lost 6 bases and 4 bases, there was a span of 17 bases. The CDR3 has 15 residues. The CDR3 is CASSRSGRGADTQYS. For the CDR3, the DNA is TGTGCCAGCAGCCGAAGTGGGAGGGGGGCAGATACGCAGTATTCT.

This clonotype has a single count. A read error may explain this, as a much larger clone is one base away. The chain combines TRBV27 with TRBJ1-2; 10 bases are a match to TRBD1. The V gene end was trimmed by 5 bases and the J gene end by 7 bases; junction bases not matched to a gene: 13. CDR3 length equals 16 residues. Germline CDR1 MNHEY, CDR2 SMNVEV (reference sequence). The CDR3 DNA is TGTGCCAGCAGTCGGGGTACCGGGACAGGGGAATTTGGCTACACCTTC. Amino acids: CASSRGTGTGEFGYTF.

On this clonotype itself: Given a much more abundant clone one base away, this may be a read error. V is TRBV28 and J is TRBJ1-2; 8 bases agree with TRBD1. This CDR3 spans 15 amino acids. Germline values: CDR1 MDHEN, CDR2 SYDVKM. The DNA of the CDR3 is TGTGCCAGCAGTACAGGGGGACAGAGGGTCTATGGCTACGCCTTC. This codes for CASSTGGQRVYGYAF.

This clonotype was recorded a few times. CDR3 amino acids: CSAISSQGGTEAFF. The CDR3 coding sequence is TGCAGTGCGATCTCCTCTCAGGGAGGGACTGAAGCTTTCTTT. The chain combines TRBV20-1 with TRBJ1-1; possible D gene TRBD1, 5 bases. Trimming took off 6 bases at V and 5 bases at J, with 19 bases between the two ends. The CDR3 runs to 14 residues. CDR1 is DFQATT, CDR2 SNEGSKA, per germline (reference sequence).

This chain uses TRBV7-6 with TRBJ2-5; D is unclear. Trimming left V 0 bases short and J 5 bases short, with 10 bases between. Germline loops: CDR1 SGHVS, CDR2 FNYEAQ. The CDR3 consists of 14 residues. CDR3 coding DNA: TGTGCCAGCAGCTTAGCGTACCGTGGGGAGACCCAGTACTTC. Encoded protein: CASSLAYRGETQYF.

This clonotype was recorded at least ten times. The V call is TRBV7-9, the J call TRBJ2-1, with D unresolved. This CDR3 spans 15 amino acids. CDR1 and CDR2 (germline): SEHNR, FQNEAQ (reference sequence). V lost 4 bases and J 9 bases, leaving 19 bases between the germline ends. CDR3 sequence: CASSSPGGTSVEQFF. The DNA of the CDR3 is TGTGCCAGCAGCTCCCCGGGTGGTACGTCGGTTGAGCAGTTCTTC.

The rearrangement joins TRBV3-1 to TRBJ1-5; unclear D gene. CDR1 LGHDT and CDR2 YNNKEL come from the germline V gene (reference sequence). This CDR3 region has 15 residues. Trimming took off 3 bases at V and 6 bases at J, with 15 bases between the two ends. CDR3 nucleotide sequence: TGTGCCAGCAGCCACACACGAGAGGGAGGTCAGCCCCAGCATTTT. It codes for CASSHTREGGQPQHF.

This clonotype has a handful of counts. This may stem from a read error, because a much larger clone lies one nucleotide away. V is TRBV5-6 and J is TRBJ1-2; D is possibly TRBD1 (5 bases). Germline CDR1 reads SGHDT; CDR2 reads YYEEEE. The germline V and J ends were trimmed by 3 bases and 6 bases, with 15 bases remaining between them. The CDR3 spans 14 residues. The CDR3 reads CASSSLTESHGYTF. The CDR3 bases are TGTGCCAGCAGCTCCTTGACAGAGAGCCATGGCTACACCTTC.

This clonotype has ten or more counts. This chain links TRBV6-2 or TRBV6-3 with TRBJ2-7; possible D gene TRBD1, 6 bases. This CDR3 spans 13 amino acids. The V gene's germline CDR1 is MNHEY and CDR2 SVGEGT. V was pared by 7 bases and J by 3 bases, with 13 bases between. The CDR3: CASTRDTNYEQYF. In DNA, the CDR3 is TGTGCCAGCACCCGGGACACCAACTACGAGCAGTACTTC.